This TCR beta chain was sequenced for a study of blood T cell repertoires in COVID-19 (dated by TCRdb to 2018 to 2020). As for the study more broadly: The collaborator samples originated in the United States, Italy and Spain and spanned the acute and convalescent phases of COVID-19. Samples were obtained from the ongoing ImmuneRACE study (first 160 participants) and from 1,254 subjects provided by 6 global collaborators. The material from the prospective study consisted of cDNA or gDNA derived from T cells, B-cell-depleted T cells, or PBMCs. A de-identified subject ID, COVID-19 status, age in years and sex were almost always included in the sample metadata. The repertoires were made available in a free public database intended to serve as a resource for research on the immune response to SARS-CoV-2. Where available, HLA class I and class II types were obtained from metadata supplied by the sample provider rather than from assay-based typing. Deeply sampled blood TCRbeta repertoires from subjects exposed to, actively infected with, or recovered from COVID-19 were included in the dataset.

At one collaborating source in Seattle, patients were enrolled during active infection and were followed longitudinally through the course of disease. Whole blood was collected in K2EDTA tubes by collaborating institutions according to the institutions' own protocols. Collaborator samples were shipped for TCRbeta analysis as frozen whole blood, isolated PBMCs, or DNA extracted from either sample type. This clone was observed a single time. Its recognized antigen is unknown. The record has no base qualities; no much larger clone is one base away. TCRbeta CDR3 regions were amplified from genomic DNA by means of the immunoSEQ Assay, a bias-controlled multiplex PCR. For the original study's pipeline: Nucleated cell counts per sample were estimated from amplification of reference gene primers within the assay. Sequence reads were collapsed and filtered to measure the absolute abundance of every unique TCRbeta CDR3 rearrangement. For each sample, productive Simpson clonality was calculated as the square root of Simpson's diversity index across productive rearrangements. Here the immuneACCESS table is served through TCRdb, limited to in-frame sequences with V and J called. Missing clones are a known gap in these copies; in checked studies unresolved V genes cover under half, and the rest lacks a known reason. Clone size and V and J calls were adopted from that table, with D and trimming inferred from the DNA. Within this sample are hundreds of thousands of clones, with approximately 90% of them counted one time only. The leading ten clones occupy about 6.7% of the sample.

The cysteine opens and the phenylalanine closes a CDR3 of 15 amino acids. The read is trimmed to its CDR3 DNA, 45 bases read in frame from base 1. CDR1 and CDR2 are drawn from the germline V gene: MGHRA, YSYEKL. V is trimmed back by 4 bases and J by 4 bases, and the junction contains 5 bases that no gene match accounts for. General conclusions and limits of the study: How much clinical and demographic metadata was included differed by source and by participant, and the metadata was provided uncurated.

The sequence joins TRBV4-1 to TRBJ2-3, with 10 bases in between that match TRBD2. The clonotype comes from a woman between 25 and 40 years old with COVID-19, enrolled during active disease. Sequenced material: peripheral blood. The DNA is TGCGCCAGCAGCCTTCTAGCGGGAGAAGCAGATACGCAGTATTTT. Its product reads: CASSLLAGEADTQYF.